A selection of T cell receptor beta chains follows, all from one sample in a study of T cells in Graves' hyperthyroidism and ophthalmopathy. Via MiXCR, TCRdb re-called the multiplex PCR reads, giving one row per CDR3 protein. The sample yields hundreds of thousands of distinct CDR3 sequences, under 60% seen once. The material sequenced was peripheral blood or thyroid tissue (not recorded which). These receptors were collected from a woman in her late teens or twenties with Graves' hyperthyroidism. The CDR3 runs from the conserved cysteine through the conserved F or W. D genes are given only for firm matches. Rows give clone size only sometimes, using once, few, many, or a class for an expanded clone.

d_gene | j_gene | abundance | v_gene | CDR3aa | CDR3nt
NA | TRBJ1-1 | NA | TRBV29-1 | CSVYQFRDTHSEAFF | TGCAGCGTTTACCAATTCCGGGACACCCATTCCGAAGCTTTCTTT
NA | TRBJ2-7 | once | TRBV5-1 | CASSFGDRDYEQYF | TGCGCCAGCAGCTTTGGGGACCGAGACTACGAGCAGTACTTC
NA | TRBJ1-2 | NA | TRBV19 | CASSYVGNYGYTF | TGTGCCAGTAGCTACGTGGGCAACTATGGCTACACCTTC
TRBD1 | TRBJ1-1 | few | TRBV12-3/TRBV12-4 | CASKLQGIDTEAFF | TGTGCCAGCAAACTACAGGGGATTGACACTGAAGCTTTCTTT
NA | TRBJ2-6 | NA | TRBV15 | CATSEQGPDSGANVLTF | TGTGCCACCAGCGAGCAGGGCCCTGACTCTGGGGCCAACGTCCTGACTTTC
NA | TRBJ1-4 | NA | TRBV2 | CASSHHGKLFF | TGTGCCAGCAGTCATCACGGGAAACTGTTTTTT
TRBD1 | TRBJ1-2 | NA | TRBV7-2 | CASSQSTGDYTF | TGTGCCAGCAGCCAATCAACAGGGGACTACACCTTC
NA | TRBJ1-4 | NA | TRBV19 | CASGRRPEKLFF | TGTGCCAGTGGACGGCGGCCTGAAAAACTGTTTTTT
NA | TRBJ1-2 | few | TRBV7-9 | CASSSSGQLPLYGYTF | TGTGCCAGCAGCTCCTCCGGGCAGCTTCCTCTCTATGGCTACACCTTC
TRBD1 | TRBJ1-2 | many | TRBV9 | CASSVAGGHYGYTF | TGTGCCAGCAGCGTGGCAGGGGGTCACTATGGCTACACCTTC
NA | TRBJ2-7 | NA | TRBV20-1 | CSARDWPGRTYEQYF | TGCAGTGCTAGAGATTGGCCAGGGCGGACCTACGAGCAGTACTTC
NA | TRBJ2-7 | few | TRBV12-3/TRBV12-4 | CASSLYPSEQYF | TGTGCCAGCAGTTTATACCCCAGCGAGCAGTACTTC
NA | TRBJ2-7 | NA | TRBV25-1 | CASSPTRSSYEQYF | TGTGCCAGCTCGCCTACCAGGAGCTCCTACGAGCAGTACTTC
NA | TRBJ2-2 | few | TRBV24-1 | CATRADPGPRNTGELFF | TGTGCCACCAGAGCTGATCCGGGACCCAGGAACACCGGGGAGCTGTTTTTT
NA | TRBJ1-1 | many | TRBV2 | CASSVRRDTEAFF | TGTGCCAGCAGCGTAAGACGAGACACTGAAGCTTTCTTT
NA | TRBJ1-2 | NA | TRBV20-1 | CSARERYGYTF | TGCAGTGCTAGAGAAAGGTATGGCTACACCTTC
NA | TRBJ1-4 | many | TRBV7-9 | CASSSGDRWYEKLFF | TGTGCCAGCAGCTCGGGGGACCGTTGGTATGAAAAACTGTTTTTT
NA | TRBJ1-1 | NA | TRBV9 | CASSFDLQLSTEAFF | TGTGCCAGCAGCTTCGATCTACAGCTGAGCACTGAAGCTTTCTTT
NA | TRBJ2-5 | NA | TRBV10-3 | CASSYTGSEETQYF | TGTGCCAGCAGTTATACAGGGTCGGAGGAGACCCAGTACTTC
NA | TRBJ2-7 | NA | TRBV7-9 | CASSLPAGEQYF | TGCGCCAGCAGCCTCCCCGCTGGCGAGCAGTACTTC
NA | TRBJ2-6 | many | TRBV20-1 | CSAPGRSGANVLTF | TGCAGTGCTCCAGGACGCTCTGGGGCCAACGTCCTGACTTTC
NA | TRBJ1-2 | many | TRBV7-8 | CASSALSGAHGYTF | TGTGCCAGCAGCGCCCTTTCGGGGGCGCATGGCTACACCTTC
NA | TRBJ1-2 | few | TRBV9 | CASSFRQYYGYTF | TGTGCCAGCAGCTTTCGGCAGTACTATGGCTACACCTTC
TRBD2 | TRBJ2-7 | few | TRBV20-1 | CSAKLPAGGPNEQYF | TGCAGTGCTAAACTACCAGCGGGAGGGCCAAACGAGCAGTACTTC
NA | TRBJ2-3 | NA | TRBV2 | CASSEWARDTQYF | TGTGCCAGCAGTGAGTGGGCGCGAGATACGCAGTATTTT
NA | TRBJ2-1 | NA | TRBV7-9 | CASSLRSSGRNEQFF | TGTGCCAGCAGCCTGCGGAGTAGCGGAAGGAATGAGCAGTTCTTC
TRBD2 | TRBJ2-5 | NA | TRBV2 | CASSDSGRLAGMGEETQYF | TGTGCCAGCAGTGATTCCGGTCGACTAGCGGGAATGGGGGAAGAGACCCAGTACTTC
TRBD2 | TRBJ2-7 | few | TRBV11-1 | CASSPSGTSLFEQYF | TGTGCCAGCAGCCCTTCCGGGACTAGTCTCTTCGAGCAGTACTTC
TRBD1 | TRBJ1-2 | many | TRBV10-3 | CAISGGQGSYGYTF | TGTGCCATCAGTGGTGGACAGGGCTCCTATGGCTACACCTTC
NA | TRBJ1-5 | NA | TRBV19 | CASSPRKGDQPQHF | TGTGCCAGCTCACCACGAAAGGGAGATCAGCCCCAGCATTTT
NA | TRBJ1-2 | few | TRBV7-2 | CASSEGGLDYGYTF | TGTGCCAGCAGTGAAGGTGGGCTCGACTATGGCTACACCTTC
NA | TRBJ1-2 | many | TRBV19 | CASHSSYGYTF | TGTGCCAGCCACAGTTCCTATGGCTACACCTTC
NA | TRBJ2-5 | few | TRBV2 | CASSLHQREETQYF | TGTGCCAGCAGTTTGCACCAGCGCGAGGAGACCCAGTACTTC
NA | TRBJ1-5 | NA | TRBV24-1 | CATSDTPRTAVHPQHF | TGTGCCACCAGTGATACCCCGAGGACAGCGGTACACCCCCAGCATTTT
TRBD2 | TRBJ2-7 | NA | TRBV12-3/TRBV12-4 | CASSQGGLAGGGEQYF | TGTGCCAGCAGCCAAGGGGGACTAGCGGGAGGTGGCGAGCAGTACTTC
NA | TRBJ1-3 | NA | TRBV7-9 | CASSSRRGERNTIYF | TGTGCCAGCAGCTCCCGGAGGGGGGAGAGAAACACCATATATTTT
NA | TRBJ2-7 | NA | TRBV5-1 | CASSLDVGVGYEQYF | TGCGCCAGCAGCTTGGACGTAGGGGTCGGATACGAGCAGTACTTC
NA | TRBJ1-5 | few | TRBV7-8 | CASSLLGMANQPQHF | TGTGCCAGCAGTTTACTGGGGATGGCCAATCAGCCCCAGCATTTT
NA | TRBJ1-4 | many | TRBV7-2 | CASSLSRRGSEKLFF | TGTGCCAGCAGCTTATCGAGGCGCGGGTCTGAAAAACTGTTTTTT